This T cell receptor (beta chain) was profiled in a study of cytomegalovirus exposure and HLA in healthy donors. Study details: A later analysis reported the roughly 120 validation repertoires used the same platform as the approximately 660 first-cohort repertoires.

The study drew the donors from its roughly 120-subject validation cohort, separate from the roughly 700-subject first cohort. CDR1 SEHNR and CDR2 FQNEAQ come from the germline V gene (reference sequence). V was pared by 4 bases and J by 4 bases, with 3 bases of the junction left unmatched. This CDR3 is built from 15 residues. Profiled with immunoSEQ multiplex PCR; TCRdb holds only in-frame clones, not every one. The sample carries about 110,000 clones, 90% to 97% recorded once. Findings and limits, study-wide: Around 160 TCR beta chains were listed as cytomegalovirus-associated.

Remarks on this clone: Its antigen is still unknown.

This chain connects TRBV7-9 to TRBJ1-6, with 8 bases lining up with TRBD1. Sample: PBMCs. The source is a woman aged 18-29 years in good health and CMV-seronegative. CDR3 in DNA: TGTGCCAGCAGCTCCGACAGGGGTTATAATTCACCCCTCCACTTT. Translation gives CASSSDRGYNSPLHF.